The clone carrying this TCR beta chain occurred once. This sample is part of a study of blood T cell repertoires in COVID-19. Study-level background: PBMCs, B-cell-depleted T cells, or T cells were the source of the cDNA or gDNA that made up the material.

TCRdb's table, derived via immunoSEQ multiplex PCR, lists solely in-frame clones and lacks some. The table shows approximately 140,000 clones, with roughly 80% occurring only once. The germline V gene encodes CDR1 MNHEY and CDR2 SVGAGI. The ends lost 5 bases at V and 6 bases at J; junction bases unmatched: 7. The CDR3 spans 15 residues. Specimen: peripheral blood. The chain recombines TRBV6-5 with TRBJ2-2, with 9 bases matching TRBD2. The TCR was taken from a man aged 60 to 75 with acute or convalescent COVID-19. CDR3 bases: TGTGCCAGCAGTCTAGCAGGCGGGAGGGCCGGGGAGCTGTTTTTT. Translating gives CASSLAGGRAGELFF.